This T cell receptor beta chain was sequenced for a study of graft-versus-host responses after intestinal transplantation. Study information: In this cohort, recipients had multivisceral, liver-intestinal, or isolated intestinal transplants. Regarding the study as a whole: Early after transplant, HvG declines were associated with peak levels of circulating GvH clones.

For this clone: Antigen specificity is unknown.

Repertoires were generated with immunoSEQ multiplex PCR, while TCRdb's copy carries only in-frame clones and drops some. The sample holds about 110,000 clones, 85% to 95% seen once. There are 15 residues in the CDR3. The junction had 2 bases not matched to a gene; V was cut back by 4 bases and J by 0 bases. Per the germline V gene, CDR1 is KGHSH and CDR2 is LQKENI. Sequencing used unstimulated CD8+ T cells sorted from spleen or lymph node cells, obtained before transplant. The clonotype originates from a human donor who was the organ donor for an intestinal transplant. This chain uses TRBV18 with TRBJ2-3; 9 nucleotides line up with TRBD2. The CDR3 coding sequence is TGTGCCAGCTCACGACTAGCGGATAGCACAGATACGCAGTATTTT. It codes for CASSRLADSTDTQYF.